The 27 T cell receptor beta chains reported below all come from one sample, sequenced in a study of OX40 agonist ivuxolimab in advanced cancers. The data were produced by immunoSEQ multiplex PCR, yet TCRdb's version contains in-frame clones alone and is incomplete. Of tens of thousands of clones listed, roughly four fifths are singletons. The sequenced sample was CD4+ or CD8+ T cells sorted from blood, obtained in a trial of the OX40 agonist ivuxolimab. The receptors were sampled from an adult with an advanced solid tumor such as melanoma, head and neck, liver or kidney cancer.

The chain recombines TRBV30 with TRBJ1-4; D gene uncertain. The CDR3 loop spans 13 amino acids. V lost 2 bases and J 5 bases, leaving 9 bases between the germline ends. Germline assignment: CDR1 GTSNPN and CDR2 SVGIG (reference sequence). The CDR3 reads CAWSRDGNEKLFF. CDR3 in DNA: TGTGCCTGGAGTCGAGACGGCAATGAAAAACTGTTTTTT.

The V gene is TRBV19, the J gene TRBJ1-2, with TRBD1 identical over 9 bases. Losses at the gene ends were 3 bases for V and 4 bases for J; bases not matched to a gene: 6. In germline, CDR1 is LNHDA, CDR2 SQIVND (reference sequence). The CDR3 has 15 amino acids. The CDR3 sequence is CASSMAGQGSYGYTF. The CDR3 coding sequence is TGTGCCAGTAGTATGGCGGGACAGGGATCCTATGGCTACACCTTC.

This chain links TRBV18 with TRBJ2-7; D is ambiguous. Germline V gene data show CDR1 as KGHSH and CDR2 as LQKENI. Trimming took off 0 bases at V and 2 bases at J, with 8 bases between the two ends. CDR3 length equals 14 residues. CDR3 loop: CASSPPSQPYEQYF. The CDR3 DNA follows: TGTGCCAGCTCACCACCAAGTCAACCCTACGAGCAGTACTTC.

The V and J genes are TRBV30 and TRBJ1-2; D is uncertain. Germline V lookup: CDR1 GTSNPN, CDR2 SVGIG (reference sequence). Trimming removed 3 bases at V and 8 bases at J, with 10 bases between. CDR3 length: 11 amino acids. CDR3 residues: CAWSRDLGYTF. The CDR3 nucleotides read TGTGCCTGGAGCCGGGATTTGGGCTACACCTTC.

The rearrangement links TRBV9 to TRBJ1-3; tentatively, D is TRBD1 (6 bases). CDR3 length: 16 amino acids. The germline V gene encodes CDR1 SGDLS and CDR2 YYNGEE. V was shortened by 0 bases and J by 3 bases, with 13 bases between the two germline ends. DNA of the CDR3: TGTGCCAGCAGCGTAGCGTGGGGGGCGAGTGGAAACACCATATATTTT. This gives the protein CASSVAWGASGNTIYF.

This clone was seen once. V gene TRBV5-1 combines with J gene TRBJ2-7; weak D call: TRBD2 (5 bases). CDR1 is SGHRS, CDR2 YFSETQ, per germline. CDR3 size: 16 residues. Trimming stripped 1 base from V and 3 bases from J, with 17 bases between. CDR3 nucleotides: TGCGCCAGCAGCTTGAGAGGGAGTAGTTCGGTCTACGAGCAGTACTTC. Encoded protein: CASSLRGSSSVYEQYF.

This clone showed up just once. The J gene is TRBJ1-6, the V gene TRBV9; unclear D gene. Trimming removed 2 bases at V and 5 bases at J, with 14 bases between. Germline CDR1 SGDLS, CDR2 YYNGEE. CDR3 length: 16 amino acids. The CDR3 coding sequence is TGTGCCAGCAGCGTCGAGGGATCTCTAAATAATTCACCCCTCCACTTT. Amino acid sequence: CASSVEGSLNNSPLHF.

CDR3 amino acids: CASSTSGSWNIQYF. The CDR3 bases are TGTGCCAGCAGCACTAGCGGGAGTTGGAACATTCAGTACTTC. The J gene is TRBJ2-4, the V gene TRBV7-2, with 11 nucleotides matching TRBD2. V lost 5 bases and J lost 7; bases outside the gene matches: 4. The CDR3 consists of 14 residues. Per germline, CDR1 SGHTA and CDR2 FQGNSA.

This clone was recorded once. The rearrangement uses TRBV6-1 and TRBJ1-1; D unresolved. The germline V gene encodes CDR1 MNHNS and CDR2 SASEGT. The CDR3 length is 15 residues. V shed 4 bases and J shed 1 base, with 13 bases lying between them. This CDR3 reads CASSGNRNGNTEAFF. CDR3 sequence (DNA): TGTGCCAGCAGTGGAAACAGAAATGGGAACACTGAAGCTTTCTTT.

The genes are TRBV2 and TRBJ1-2; 7 bases map to TRBD1. With V trimmed by 6 bases and J by 0 bases, 4 bases remained unmatched. Germline assignment: CDR1 SNHLY and CDR2 FYNNEI. The CDR3 is 14 residues long. CDR3 sequence: CASSSGTANYGYTF. In nucleotides, the CDR3 is TGTGCCAGCAGCTCCGGGACAGCTAACTATGGCTACACCTTC.

In its sample, this clone was seen a few times. The J gene is TRBJ2-1, the V gene TRBV11-3, with D tentatively TRBD1 (6 bases). Germline lookup yields CDR1 SGHNT and CDR2 YENEEA. The CDR3 consists of 15 residues. The V end was cut by 4 bases, the J end by 7 bases, with 17 bases between. The CDR3 sequence: CASSSYGTGQNEQFF. CDR3 in DNA: TGTGCCAGCAGCTCCTACGGTACAGGACAGAATGAGCAGTTCTTC.

A word on this clone: Only one base separates this from a far larger clonotype, so it likely reflects a read error. The gene calls are TRBV2 and TRBJ2-5; 7 bases are a match to TRBD2. Germline V gene sequence: CDR1 SNHLY, CDR2 FYNNEI. This CDR3 is 14 amino acids long. Germline trimming cut 5 bases from V and 11 bases from J; bases unmatched to any gene: 14. The CDR3 DNA is TGTGCCAGCAGTCATGAAGCGGGGTATGCTGAGCAGTACTTC. It encodes CASSHEAGYAEQYF.

This chain connects TRBV10-3 to TRBJ2-5; D is unresolved. V lost 8 bases and J lost 1, with 8 bases in between. The CDR3 covers 12 residues. CDR1 and CDR2 from the germline V gene are ENHRY and SYGVKD. CDR3 bases: TGTGCCATCTCAGAAACCCAAGAGACCCAGTACTTC. Amino acid sequence: CAISETQETQYF.

The chain uses TRBV2 and TRBJ2-1, with 10 bases that match TRBD2. Germline V gene data show CDR1 as SNHLY and CDR2 as FYNNEI. The CDR3 contains 15 residues. V shed 4 bases, J shed 8 bases, and the junction held 8 bases outside the gene matches. The CDR3 bases are TGTGCCAGCAGTGTATCAGCGGGAGGGCCCTATGAGCAGTTCTTC. It codes for CASSVSAGGPYEQFF.

This CDR3 reads CASSLSETGETQYF. The CDR3 DNA reads TGTGCCAGCAGCTTGTCCGAGACAGGAGAGACCCAGTACTTC. The chain couples TRBV11-2 to TRBJ2-5; D might be TRBD1 (6 bases). CDR3 length: 14 residues. The V gene lost 3 bases and the J gene lost 4 bases, with 12 bases spanning the gap. Germline V CDR1 and CDR2: SGHAT, FQNNGV. Full variable domain (rest looked up from reference TRBV11-2 and TRBJ2-5): EAGVAQSPRYKIIEKRQSVAFWCNPISGHATLYWYQQILGQGPKLLIQFQNNGVVDDSQLPKDRFSAERLKGVDSTLKIQPAKLEDSAVYLCASSLSETGETQYFGPGTRLLVL.

The chain uses TRBV28 and TRBJ1-6, with 7 bases matching TRBD1. Germline CDR1 and CDR2: MDHEN and SYDVKM. The V segment lost 10 bases and the J segment 8 bases; nucleotides outside the gene matches: 8. The CDR3 covers 13 residues. As DNA, the CDR3 is TGTGCCACGAACAGGGGACGGTATTCACCCCTCCACTTT. It specifies CATNRGRYSPLHF.

The chain is built from TRBV7-9 and TRBJ2-3, with TRBD2 as a possible D gene (5 bases). Germline CDR1 and CDR2: SEHNR and FQNEAQ (reference sequence). V lost 1 base, J lost 6 bases, and 11 bases lay in between. The CDR3 contains 14 residues. The CDR3 protein is CASSLEGRGDTQYF. The CDR3 coding sequence is TGTGCCAGCAGCTTAGAAGGCCGGGGTGATACGCAGTATTTT.

This chain links TRBV27 with TRBJ2-1, with 12 bases aligning to TRBD2. The junction had 4 bases not matched to a gene; V was cut back by 6 bases and J by 4 bases. Germline lookup yields CDR1 MNHEY and CDR2 SMNVEV (reference sequence). The CDR3 loop spans 15 amino acids. DNA for the CDR3: TGTGCCAGCAGGCAACTAGCGGGAGGTTACAATGAGCAGTTCTTC. Translation: CASRQLAGGYNEQFF.

This clone was detected only once. The chain carries TRBV27 and TRBJ2-2, with D perhaps matching TRBD1 or TRBD2 (5 bases each). Germline values: CDR1 MNHEY, CDR2 SMNVEV (reference sequence). CDR3 length: 17 amino acids. V was shortened by 6 bases and J by 3 bases, with 20 bases between the two germline ends. The CDR3 sequence: CASRGTRVVGHTGELFF. The CDR3 coding sequence is TGTGCCAGCAGGGGGACCAGGGTGGTGGGGCACACCGGGGAGCTGTTTTTT.

This clone was seen more than once but under ten times. The chain joins TRBV5-6 to TRBJ1-6; D is ambiguous. Trimming left V 2 bases short and J 8 bases short, with 11 bases between. Germline CDR1 SGHDT, CDR2 YYEEEE. The length of the CDR3 is 14 residues. The CDR3 DNA follows: TGTGCCAGCAGCTTCGGGCAGAGCTATTCACCCCTCCACTTT. It encodes CASSFGQSYSPLHF.

The chain links TRBV30 to TRBJ1-2, with 7 bases matching TRBD1. Germline V CDR1 and CDR2: GTSNPN, SVGIG (reference sequence). V lost 0 bases and J lost 3; bases outside the gene matches: 7. The CDR3 spans 15 residues. CDR3 nucleotides: TGTGCCTGGAGTGTAGTTCAGGGGGTCGACTATGGCTACACCTTC. This sequence encodes CAWSVVQGVDYGYTF.

The chain has TRBV5-4 and TRBJ2-2; D might be TRBD1 or TRBD2, each matching 5 bases. Trimming cost V 2 bases and J 4 bases, with 12 bases left between them. The CDR3 is 15 amino acids. The germline CDR1 and CDR2 sequences are SGHNT and YYREEE (reference sequence). The CDR3 region is CASSLGTQATGELFF. CDR3 in DNA: TGTGCCAGCAGCTTAGGGACCCAGGCCACCGGGGAGCTGTTTTTT.

The V gene is TRBV28, the J gene TRBJ2-1, with 16 bases fitting TRBD2. Trimming removed 5 bases from V and 3 bases from J; junction bases left unmatched: 7. This CDR3 has 18 residues. Looked up from germline, CDR1 is MDHEN and CDR2 is SYDVKM. The CDR3 DNA follows: TGTGCCAGCAGTACGCCGGGACTAGCGGGAGGGCACTACAATGAGCAGTTCTTC. Its translation: CASSTPGLAGGHYNEQFF. Based on the CDR3 plus reference TRBV28 and TRBJ2-1, the full variable domain is DVKVTQSSRYLVKRTGEKVFLECVQDMDHENMFWYRQDPGLGLRLIYFSYDVKMKEKGDIPEGYSVSREKKERFSLILESASTNQTSMYLCASSTPGLAGGHYNEQFFGPGTRLTVL.

The J gene is TRBJ2-1, the V gene TRBV10-1; 11 bases align to TRBD2. Trimming took 6 bases from V and 9 from J; bases not matched to a gene: 13. Germline-derived CDR1 and CDR2 are WNHNN and SYGVQD (reference sequence). The CDR3 loop spans 16 amino acids. CDR3 nucleotides: TGCGCCAGCAGCTTAACTAGCGGGGGCGGTCGAGGTGAGCAGTTCTTC. Amino acids: CASSLTSGGGRGEQFF.

In DNA form, the CDR3 reads TGTGCCTGCGGACAGGTGGAGGGGGCACAATCAGCCCAGCATTTT. Residues: CACGQVEGAQSAQHF. V and J are TRBV28 and TRBJ1-5; 7 bases align to TRBD1. The CDR3 runs 15 residues. The germline V gene encodes CDR1 MDHEN and CDR2 SYDVKM. Trimming removed 11 bases from V and 11 bases from J; junction bases left unmatched: 21.

The rearrangement joins TRBV5-8 to TRBJ2-1, with 7 positions matching TRBD1. The CDR3 runs 15 residues. Germline CDR1 SGHTS, CDR2 YDEGEE. V shed 2 bases, J shed 3 bases, and the junction held 5 bases outside the gene matches. For the CDR3, the DNA is TGTGCCAGCAGCTTTTCGACAGGGATCTACAATGAGCAGTTCTTC. It codes for CASSFSTGIYNEQFF.

The V gene is TRBV10-2, the J gene TRBJ2-2; TRBD1 matches 9 bases. Germline-derived CDR1 and CDR2 are WSHSY and SAAADI. The CDR3 totals 15 residues. V lost 2 bases, J lost 3 bases, and 1 base stayed unmatched. CDR3 DNA: TGCGCCAGCAGTGAGGGACAGGGGTACACCGGGGAGCTGTTTTTT. Its protein is CASSEGQGYTGELFF.